Presented here are 14 T cell receptor beta chains from one specimen sequenced in a study of blood T cell repertoires in COVID-19. TCRdb's table, derived via immunoSEQ multiplex PCR, lists solely in-frame clones and lacks some. The sample has fewer than 200,000 clones; around 83% are singletons. Material: peripheral blood. The origin of the receptors is an older woman with COVID-19, enrolled during active disease.

V usage is TRBV6-5 and J usage is TRBJ2-7; TRBD1 might be the D (6 bases). CDR3 length equals 14 residues. Germline assignment: CDR1 MNHEY and CDR2 SVGAGI. Trimming took 2 bases from V and 3 from J, leaving 11 bases between them. The CDR3, as DNA: TGTGCCAGCAGTTACAACAGGGATGGCTACGAGCAGTACTTC. It encodes CASSYNRDGYEQYF.

DNA for the CDR3: TGCGCCAGCAGCTTGATGCAGGGGGCTGAAGGTGAGCAGTACTTC. Translation: CASSLMQGAEGEQYF. This chain links TRBV5-1 with TRBJ2-7; 8 bases map to TRBD1. Germline CDR1 is SGHRS and CDR2 is YFSETQ. Unmatched junction bases numbered 10, after V lost 1 base and J lost 7 bases. There are 15 residues in the CDR3.

The rearrangement uses TRBV5-1 and TRBJ1-3; D is undetermined. The germline V and J ends were trimmed by 1 base and 0 bases, with 14 bases remaining between them. The CDR3 contains 17 residues. The V gene's germline CDR1 is SGHRS and CDR2 YFSETQ. The CDR3 sequence: CASSLNPGTSSGNTIYF. In DNA form, the CDR3 reads TGCGCCAGCAGCTTGAACCCAGGTACATCCTCTGGAAACACCATATATTTT. The full variable domain, its missing parts supplied by reference TRBV5-1 and TRBJ1-3, is KAGVTQTPRYLIKTRGQQVTLSCSPISGHRSVSWYQQTPGQGLQFLFEYFSETQRNKGNFPGRFSGRQFSNSRSEMNVSTLELGDSALYLCASSLNPGTSSGNTIYFGEGSWLTVV.

The chain combines TRBV5-1 with TRBJ1-1; TRBD1 aligns across 10 bases. The V segment lost 0 bases and the J segment 9 bases; nucleotides outside the gene matches: 8. From germline, CDR1 is SGHRS and CDR2 YFSETQ. The CDR3 length is 15 residues. Here the CDR3 DNA reads TGCGCCAGCAGCTTGGCGGGACAGGGGATGGGGAAAGCTTTCTTT. Its translation is CASSLAGQGMGKAFF.

The chain has TRBV9 and TRBJ1-2, with D maybe TRBD1 (5 bases). The V end was cut by 3 bases, the J end by 4 bases, with 10 bases between. The germline CDR1 and CDR2 sequences are SGDLS and YYNGEE. The CDR3 runs to 13 residues. CDR3 bases: TGTGCCAGCAGCGCCGACAGCTCCTATGGCTACACCTTC. It translates to CASSADSSYGYTF.

This sequence joins TRBV7-3 and TRBJ1-1; D remains unclear. V lost 4 bases to trimming and J lost 3 bases, with 12 bases between them. The CDR3 sequence is 14 residues long. CDR1 and CDR2 from the germline V gene are SGHTA and FQGTGA. The CDR3 coding sequence is TGTGCCAGCAGCTCGGCCCCGAGGGACACTGAAGCTTTCTTT. Amino acids: CASSSAPRDTEAFF.

Comment on this clone: The sample holds other DNA sequences that translate to the same CDR3. The chain uses TRBV19 and TRBJ1-2, with 11 bases lining up with TRBD1. Trimming removed 3 bases from V and 5 bases from J; junction bases left unmatched: 5. The CDR3 spans 15 residues. The germline gives CDR1 LNHDA, CDR2 SQIVND (reference sequence). CDR3 DNA: TGTGCCAGTAGTATCCGGGACAGGGGGAATTATGGCTACACCTTC. This codes for CASSIRDRGNYGYTF.

The chain recombines TRBV19 with TRBJ2-5, with TRBD2 identical over 7 bases. This CDR3 is built from 15 residues. J gave up 7 bases and V 5 bases, and 13 bases lay outside the gene matches. Germline assignment: CDR1 LNHDA and CDR2 SQIVND (reference sequence). The CDR3 bases are TGTGCCAGTAGTTCAAAGCGGGGAGTGGGGTTGACCCAGTACTTC. This encodes CASSSKRGVGLTQYF.

The rearrangement links TRBV18 to TRBJ2-7; 9 nucleotides line up with TRBD1. The CDR3 covers 14 residues. J was trimmed by 4 bases and V by 0 bases; bases with no gene match: 1. Germline V gene sequence: CDR1 KGHSH, CDR2 LQKENI. CDR3 in amino acids: CASSPPDRGYEQYF. For the CDR3, the DNA is TGTGCCAGCTCACCACCGGACAGGGGTTACGAGCAGTACTTC.

The CDR3 spells CASSELNGNSYEQYF. CDR3 coding DNA: TGTGCCAGCAGTGAATTGAACGGTAACTCCTACGAGCAGTACTTC. The chain combines TRBV6-1 with TRBJ2-7; D is undetermined. The germline gives CDR1 MNHNS, CDR2 SASEGT. Trimming left V 2 bases short and J 0 bases short, with 11 bases between. This CDR3 region has 15 residues.

The chain employs TRBV7-3 and TRBJ1-1, with 7 bases aligning to TRBD1. This CDR3 has 14 amino acids. V gave up 5 bases and J gave up 7 bases; unmatched junction bases: 10. Germline loops: CDR1 SGHTA, CDR2 FQGTGA. The CDR3 sequence is CASSAPDRRNEAFF. CDR3 nucleotides: TGTGCCAGCAGCGCCCCGGACAGGAGAAATGAAGCTTTCTTT. Combining the CDR3 with reference TRBV7-3 and TRBJ1-1 gives the whole variable domain GAGVSQTPSNKVTEKGKYVELRCDPISGHTALYWYRQSLGQGPEFLIYFQGTGAADDSGLPNDRFFAVRPEGSVSTLKIQRTERGDSAVYLCASSAPDRRNEAFFGQGTRLTVV.

This clone is a singleton in its sample. V usage is TRBV28 and J usage is TRBJ2-5; 10 bases fit TRBD2. The CDR3 has 16 residues. CDR1 is MDHEN and CDR2 is SYDVKM in the germline V gene. With 10 bases clipped from V and 3 bases from J, the junction kept 14 bases outside the gene matches. This CDR3 reads CATRGGASGRKETQYF. CDR3 DNA: TGTGCCACCCGTGGTGGGGCTAGCGGGAGAAAAGAGACCCAGTACTTC.

This clone was detected a few times. The chain recombines TRBV7-9 with TRBJ2-1; TRBD2 aligns across 8 bases. CDR1 is SEHNR and CDR2 is FQNEAQ in the germline V gene (reference sequence). Trimming removed 3 bases from V and 3 bases from J; junction bases left unmatched: 10. The CDR3 covers 17 residues. For the CDR3, the DNA is TGTGCCAGCAGCTTCCGAAGTACCAGCGGGGGCTACAATGAGCAGTTCTTC. Encoded protein: CASSFRSTSGGYNEQFF.

This clone was found once. The gene calls are TRBV5-1 and TRBJ2-3; tentatively, D is TRBD1 (6 bases). CDR3 length equals 16 residues. CDR1 SGHRS and CDR2 YFSETQ come from the germline V gene. V lost 2 bases and J 2 bases, leaving 15 bases between the germline ends. CDR3 nucleotide sequence: TGCGCCAGCAGCTTAGGAACTGACAGGCCCACAGATACGCAGTATTTT. Its protein product is CASSLGTDRPTDTQYF.